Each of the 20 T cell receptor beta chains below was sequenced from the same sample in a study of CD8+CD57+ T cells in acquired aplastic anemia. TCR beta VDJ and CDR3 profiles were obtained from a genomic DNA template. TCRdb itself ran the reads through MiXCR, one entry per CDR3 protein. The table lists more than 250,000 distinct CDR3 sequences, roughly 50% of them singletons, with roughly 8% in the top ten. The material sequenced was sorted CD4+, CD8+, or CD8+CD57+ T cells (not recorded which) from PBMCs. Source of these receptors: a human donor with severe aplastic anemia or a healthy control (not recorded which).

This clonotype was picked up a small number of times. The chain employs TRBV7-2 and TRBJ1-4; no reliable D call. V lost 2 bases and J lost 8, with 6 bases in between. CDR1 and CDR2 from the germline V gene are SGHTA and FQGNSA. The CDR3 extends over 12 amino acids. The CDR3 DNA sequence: TGTGCCAGCAGCTTAATGGGCGAAAAACTGTTTTTT. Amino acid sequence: CASSLMGEKLFF.

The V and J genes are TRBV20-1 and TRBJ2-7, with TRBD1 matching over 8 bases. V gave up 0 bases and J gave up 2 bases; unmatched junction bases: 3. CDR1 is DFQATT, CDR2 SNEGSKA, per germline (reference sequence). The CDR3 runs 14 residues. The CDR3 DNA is TGCAGTGCTAGAGATGCCAGGGGGCCCTACGAGCAGTACTTC. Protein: CSARDARGPYEQYF.

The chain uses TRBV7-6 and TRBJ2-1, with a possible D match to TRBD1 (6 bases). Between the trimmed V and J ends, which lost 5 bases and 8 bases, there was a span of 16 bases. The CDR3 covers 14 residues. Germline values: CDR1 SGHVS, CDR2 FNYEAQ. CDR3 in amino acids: CASSDPGTHDEQFF. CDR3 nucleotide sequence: TGTGCCAGCAGCGACCCCGGGACACACGATGAGCAGTTCTTC.

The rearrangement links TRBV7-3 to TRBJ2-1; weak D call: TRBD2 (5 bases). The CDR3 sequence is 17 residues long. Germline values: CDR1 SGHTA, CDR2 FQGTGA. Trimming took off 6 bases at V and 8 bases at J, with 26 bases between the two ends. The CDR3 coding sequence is TGTGCCAGCAGATCACACGCGGGCAGAAGGCGGAACGATGAGCAGTTCTTC. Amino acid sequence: CASRSHAGRRRNDEQFF.

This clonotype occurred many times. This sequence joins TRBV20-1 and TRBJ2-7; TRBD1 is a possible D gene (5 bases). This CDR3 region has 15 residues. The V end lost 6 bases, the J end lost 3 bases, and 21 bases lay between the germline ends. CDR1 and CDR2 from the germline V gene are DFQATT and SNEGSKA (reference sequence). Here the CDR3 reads CSATDTQGTGYEQYF. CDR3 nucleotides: TGCAGTGCAACCGACACCCAGGGAACAGGCTACGAGCAGTACTTC.

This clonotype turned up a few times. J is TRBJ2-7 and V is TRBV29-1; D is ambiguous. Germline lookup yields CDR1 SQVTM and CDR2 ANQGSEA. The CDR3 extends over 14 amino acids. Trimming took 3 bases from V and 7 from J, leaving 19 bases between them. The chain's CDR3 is CSVDGLNLSEEQYF. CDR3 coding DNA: TGCAGCGTTGACGGGTTGAATCTCTCGGAGGAGCAGTACTTC.

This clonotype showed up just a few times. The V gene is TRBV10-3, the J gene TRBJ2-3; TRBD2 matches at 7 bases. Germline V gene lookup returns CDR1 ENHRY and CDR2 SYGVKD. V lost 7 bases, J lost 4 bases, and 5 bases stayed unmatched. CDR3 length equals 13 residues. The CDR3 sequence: CAITRERADTQYF. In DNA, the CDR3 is TGTGCCATCACGCGGGAGCGAGCAGATACGCAGTATTTT.

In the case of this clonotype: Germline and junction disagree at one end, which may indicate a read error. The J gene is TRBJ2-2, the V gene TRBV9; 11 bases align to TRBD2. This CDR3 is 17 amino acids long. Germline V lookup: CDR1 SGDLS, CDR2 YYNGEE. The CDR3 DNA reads TGTGCCAGCAGCGTACTAGCGGGGGGACTTAACACCGGGGAGCTGTCTTTT. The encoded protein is CASSVLAGGLNTGELSF.

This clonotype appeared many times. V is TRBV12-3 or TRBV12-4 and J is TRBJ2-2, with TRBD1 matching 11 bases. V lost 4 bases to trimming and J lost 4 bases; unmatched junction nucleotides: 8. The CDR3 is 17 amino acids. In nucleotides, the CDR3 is TGTGCCAGCAGTTCCGGGACAGGGGGGTATGGCACCGGGGAGCTGTTTTTT. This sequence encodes CASSSGTGGYGTGELFF.

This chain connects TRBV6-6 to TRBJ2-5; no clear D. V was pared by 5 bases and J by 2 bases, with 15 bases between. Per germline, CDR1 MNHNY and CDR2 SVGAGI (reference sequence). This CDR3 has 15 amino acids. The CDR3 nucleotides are TGTGCCAGCAGTGAAGTTCCCCAGGAACAAGAGACCCAGTACTTC. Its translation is CASSEVPQEQETQYF.

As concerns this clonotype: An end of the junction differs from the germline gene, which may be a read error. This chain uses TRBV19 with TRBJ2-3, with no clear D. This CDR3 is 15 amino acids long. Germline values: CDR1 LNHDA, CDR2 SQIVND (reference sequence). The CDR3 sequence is CAGSMFAASTDTQYF. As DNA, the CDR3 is TGTGCCGGTAGTATGTTTGCGGCTAGCACAGATACGCAGTATTTT.

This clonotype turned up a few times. In DNA form, the CDR3 reads TGTGCCAGCAGCTTAACCGGGGCAGCCACAGATACGCAGTATTTT. The encoded protein is CASSLTGAATDTQYF. The chain employs TRBV7-3 and TRBJ2-3; TRBD1 or TRBD2 may be the D gene (5 bases each). Trimming removed 0 bases from V and 2 bases from J, with 9 bases in between. Germline CDR1 SGHTA, CDR2 FQGTGA. CDR3 length: 15 residues.

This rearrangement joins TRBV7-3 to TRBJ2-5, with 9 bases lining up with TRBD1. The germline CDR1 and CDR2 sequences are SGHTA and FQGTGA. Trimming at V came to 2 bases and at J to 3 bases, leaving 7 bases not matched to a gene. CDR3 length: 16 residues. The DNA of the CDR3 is TGTGCCAGCAGCTTAGGTCACAGGGGGCTCGAAGAGACCCAGTACTTC. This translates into CASSLGHRGLEETQYF.

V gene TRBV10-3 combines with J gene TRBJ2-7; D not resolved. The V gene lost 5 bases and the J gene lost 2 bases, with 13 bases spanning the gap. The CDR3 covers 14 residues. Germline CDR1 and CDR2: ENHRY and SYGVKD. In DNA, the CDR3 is TGTGCCATCAGTCCAATCGGCTACGCCTACGAGCAGTACTTC. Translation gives CAISPIGYAYEQYF.

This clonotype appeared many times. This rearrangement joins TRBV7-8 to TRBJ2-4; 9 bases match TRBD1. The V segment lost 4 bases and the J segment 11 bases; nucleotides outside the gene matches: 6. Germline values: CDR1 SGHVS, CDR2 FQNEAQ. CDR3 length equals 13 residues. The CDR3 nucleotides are TGTGCCAGCAGCTCCAGACAGGGGGGGGTTCAGTACTTC. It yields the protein CASSSRQGGVQYF.

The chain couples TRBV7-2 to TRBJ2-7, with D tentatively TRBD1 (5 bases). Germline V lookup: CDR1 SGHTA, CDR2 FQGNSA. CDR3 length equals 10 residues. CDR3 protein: CASSQEIGAV. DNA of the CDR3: TGTGCCAGCAGCCAAGAAATAGGGGCTGTC.

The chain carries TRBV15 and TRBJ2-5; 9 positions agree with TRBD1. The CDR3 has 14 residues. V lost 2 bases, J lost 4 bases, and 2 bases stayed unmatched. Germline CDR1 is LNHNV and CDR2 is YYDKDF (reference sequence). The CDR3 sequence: CATSRNRGPETQYF. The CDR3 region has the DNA TGTGCCACCAGCAGAAACAGGGGGCCAGAGACCCAGTACTTC.

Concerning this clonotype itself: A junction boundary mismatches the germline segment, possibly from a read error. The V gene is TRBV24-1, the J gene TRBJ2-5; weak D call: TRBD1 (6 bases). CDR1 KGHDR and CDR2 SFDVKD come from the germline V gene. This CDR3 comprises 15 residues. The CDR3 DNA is TGTGCCACCAGTGACGCCCGGACAGTCCGAGAGGCCCAGTACTTC. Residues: CATSDARTVREAQYF.

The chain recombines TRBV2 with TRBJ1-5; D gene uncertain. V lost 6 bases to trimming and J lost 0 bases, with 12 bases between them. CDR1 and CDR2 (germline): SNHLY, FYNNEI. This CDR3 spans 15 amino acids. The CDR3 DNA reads TGTGCCAGCAGAAAACAGAGTACTAGCAATCAGCCCCAGCATTTT. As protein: CASRKQSTSNQPQHF.

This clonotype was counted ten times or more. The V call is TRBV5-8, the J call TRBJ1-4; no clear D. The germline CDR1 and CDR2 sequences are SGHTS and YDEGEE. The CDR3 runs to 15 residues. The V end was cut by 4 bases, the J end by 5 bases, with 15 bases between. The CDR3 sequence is CASSRKTEQNEKLFF. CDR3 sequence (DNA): TGTGCCAGCAGCCGTAAGACGGAGCAGAATGAAAAACTGTTTTTT.